The text below deals with one T cell receptor beta chain. Its antigen is undetermined. This entry comes from a study of beta chain features in type 1 diabetes. General study findings and limits: Among all four CD4+ subsets, Type 1 diabetes patients had TCRB CDR3s that were moderately but significantly shorter.

There was one heparinised blood draw per donor, averaging approximately 120 mL. Unmatched junction bases numbered 8, after V lost 4 bases and J lost 10 bases. The CDR3 contains 15 residues. CDR1 and CDR2 from the germline V gene are ENHRY and SYGVKD. The entirety of the isolated RNA underwent reverse transcription, so expressed TCRB transcripts were sequenced. Profiled with immunoSEQ multiplex PCR; TCRdb holds only in-frame clones, not every one. This table holds 600,000 to 750,000 clones, 9.5% to 15% found once. The specimen sequenced was naive CD4+ T cells from blood. The clonotype comes from a man younger than 40 with type 1 diabetes. The chain joins TRBV10-3 to TRBJ1-6, with 9 positions matching TRBD1. CDR3 residues: CAISAIQGAESPLHF. Here the CDR3 DNA reads TGTGCCATCAGTGCGATACAGGGGGCGGAATCACCCCTCCACTTT.